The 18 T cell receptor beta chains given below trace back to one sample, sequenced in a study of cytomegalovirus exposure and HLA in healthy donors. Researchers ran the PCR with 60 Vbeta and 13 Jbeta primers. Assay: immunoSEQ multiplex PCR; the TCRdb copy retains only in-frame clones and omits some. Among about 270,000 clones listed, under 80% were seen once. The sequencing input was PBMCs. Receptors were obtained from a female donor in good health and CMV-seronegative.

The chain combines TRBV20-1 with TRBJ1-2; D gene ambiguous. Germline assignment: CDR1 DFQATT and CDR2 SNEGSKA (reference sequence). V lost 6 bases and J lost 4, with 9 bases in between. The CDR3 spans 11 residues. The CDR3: CSASVPYGYTF. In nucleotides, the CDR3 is TGCAGTGCCTCAGTACCCTATGGCTACACCTTC.

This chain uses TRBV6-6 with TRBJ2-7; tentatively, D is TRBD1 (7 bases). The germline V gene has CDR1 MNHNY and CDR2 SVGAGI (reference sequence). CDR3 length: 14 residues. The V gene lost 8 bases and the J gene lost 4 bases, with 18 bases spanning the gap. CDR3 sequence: CASCPQGGLYEQYF. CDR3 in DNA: TGTGCCAGCTGTCCTCAGGGGGGACTTTACGAGCAGTACTTC.

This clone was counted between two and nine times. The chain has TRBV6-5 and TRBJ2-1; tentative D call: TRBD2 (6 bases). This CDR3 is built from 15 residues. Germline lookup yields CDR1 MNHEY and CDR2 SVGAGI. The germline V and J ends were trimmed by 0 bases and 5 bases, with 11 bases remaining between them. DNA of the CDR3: TGTGCCAGCAGTTACTCGCGGGGACCGAACAATGAGCAGTTCTTC. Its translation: CASSYSRGPNNEQFF.

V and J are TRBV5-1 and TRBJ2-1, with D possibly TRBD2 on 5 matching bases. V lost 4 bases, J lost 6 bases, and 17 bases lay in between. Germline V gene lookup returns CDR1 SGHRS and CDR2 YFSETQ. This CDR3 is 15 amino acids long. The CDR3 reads CASSPGLGPINEQFF. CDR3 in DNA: TGCGCCAGCAGCCCAGGACTGGGCCCCATCAATGAGCAGTTCTTC.

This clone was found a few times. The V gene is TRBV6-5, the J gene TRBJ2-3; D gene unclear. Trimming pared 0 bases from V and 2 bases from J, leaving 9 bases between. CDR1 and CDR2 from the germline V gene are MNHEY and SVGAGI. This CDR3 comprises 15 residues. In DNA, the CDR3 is TGTGCCAGCAGTTACTCGAGTAGTGTCACAGATACGCAGTATTTT. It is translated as CASSYSSSVTDTQYF.

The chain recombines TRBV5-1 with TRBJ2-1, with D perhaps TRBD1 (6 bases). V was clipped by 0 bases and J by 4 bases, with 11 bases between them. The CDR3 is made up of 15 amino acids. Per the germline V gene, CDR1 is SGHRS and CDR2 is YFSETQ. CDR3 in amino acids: CASSLAVTGYNEQFF. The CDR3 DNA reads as TGCGCCAGCAGCTTGGCCGTGACAGGTTACAATGAGCAGTTCTTC.

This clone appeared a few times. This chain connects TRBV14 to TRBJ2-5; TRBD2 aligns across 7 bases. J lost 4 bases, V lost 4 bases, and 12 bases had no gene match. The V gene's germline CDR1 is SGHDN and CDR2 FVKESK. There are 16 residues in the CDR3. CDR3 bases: TGTGCCAGCAGCCGAGCGGGGTACAGGTTAATAGAGACCCAGTACTTC. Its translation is CASSRAGYRLIETQYF.

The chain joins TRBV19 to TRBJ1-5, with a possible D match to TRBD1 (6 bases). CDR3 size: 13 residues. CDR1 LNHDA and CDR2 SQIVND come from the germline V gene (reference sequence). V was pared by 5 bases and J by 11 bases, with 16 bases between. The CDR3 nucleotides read TGTGCCAGTAGTCTTGACGGGACATCCTCCCAGCATTTT. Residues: CASSLDGTSSQHF.

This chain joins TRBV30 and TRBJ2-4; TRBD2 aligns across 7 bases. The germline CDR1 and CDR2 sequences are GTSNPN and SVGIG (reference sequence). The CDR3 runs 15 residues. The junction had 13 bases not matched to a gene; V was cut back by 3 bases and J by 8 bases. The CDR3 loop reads CAWRATSALRDIQYF. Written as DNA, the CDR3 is TGTGCCTGGAGGGCCACTAGCGCGCTGCGGGACATTCAGTACTTC.

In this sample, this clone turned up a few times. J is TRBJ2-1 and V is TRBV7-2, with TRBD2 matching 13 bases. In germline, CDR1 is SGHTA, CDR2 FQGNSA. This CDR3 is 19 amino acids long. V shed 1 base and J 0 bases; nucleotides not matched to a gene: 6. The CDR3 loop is CASSLDGLAGVGSYNEQFF. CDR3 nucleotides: TGTGCCAGCAGCTTAGATGGACTAGCGGGAGTAGGCTCCTACAATGAGCAGTTCTTC.

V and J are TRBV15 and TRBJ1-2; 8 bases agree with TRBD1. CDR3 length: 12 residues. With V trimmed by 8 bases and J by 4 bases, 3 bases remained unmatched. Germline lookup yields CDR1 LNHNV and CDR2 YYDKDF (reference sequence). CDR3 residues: CATGQGGYGYTF. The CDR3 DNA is TGTGCCACCGGACAGGGAGGCTATGGCTACACCTTC.

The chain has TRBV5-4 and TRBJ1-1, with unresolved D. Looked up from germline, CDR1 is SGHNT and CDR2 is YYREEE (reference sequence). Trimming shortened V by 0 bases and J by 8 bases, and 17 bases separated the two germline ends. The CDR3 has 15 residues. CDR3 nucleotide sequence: TGTGCCAGCAGCTTGGATTTCGGGGTCCCCGGGGAAGCTTTCTTT. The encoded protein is CASSLDFGVPGEAFF.

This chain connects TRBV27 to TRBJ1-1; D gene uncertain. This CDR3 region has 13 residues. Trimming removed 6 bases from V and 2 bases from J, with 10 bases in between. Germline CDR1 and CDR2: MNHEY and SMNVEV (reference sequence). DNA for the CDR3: TGTGCCAGCAGCGGGGAGCCTAACACTGAAGCTTTCTTT. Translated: CASSGEPNTEAFF.

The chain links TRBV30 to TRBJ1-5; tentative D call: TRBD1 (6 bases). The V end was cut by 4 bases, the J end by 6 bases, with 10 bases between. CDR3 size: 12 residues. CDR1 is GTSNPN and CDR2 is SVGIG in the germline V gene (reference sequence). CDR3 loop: CAWNNRAQPQHF. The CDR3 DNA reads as TGTGCCTGGAACAACAGGGCTCAGCCCCAGCATTTT.

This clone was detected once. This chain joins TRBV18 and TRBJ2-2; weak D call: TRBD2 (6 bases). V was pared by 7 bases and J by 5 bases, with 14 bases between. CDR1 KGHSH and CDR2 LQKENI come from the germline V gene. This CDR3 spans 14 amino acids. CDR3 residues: CASFPGARTGELFF. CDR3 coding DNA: TGTGCCAGCTTCCCGGGAGCAAGGACCGGGGAGCTGTTTTTT.

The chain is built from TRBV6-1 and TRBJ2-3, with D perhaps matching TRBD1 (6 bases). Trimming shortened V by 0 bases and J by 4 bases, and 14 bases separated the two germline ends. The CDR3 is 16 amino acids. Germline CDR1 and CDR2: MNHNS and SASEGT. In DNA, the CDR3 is TGTGCCAGCAGTGAAGCGCTCTGGGCAGGGGCAGATACGCAGTATTTT. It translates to CASSEALWAGADTQYF.

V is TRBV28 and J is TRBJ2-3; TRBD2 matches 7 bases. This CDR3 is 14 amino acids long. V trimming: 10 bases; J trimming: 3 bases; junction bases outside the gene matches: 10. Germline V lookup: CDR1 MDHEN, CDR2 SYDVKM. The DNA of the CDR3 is TGTGCCACCCATATGGGCGGGAGAACAGATACGCAGTATTTT. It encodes CATHMGGRTDTQYF.

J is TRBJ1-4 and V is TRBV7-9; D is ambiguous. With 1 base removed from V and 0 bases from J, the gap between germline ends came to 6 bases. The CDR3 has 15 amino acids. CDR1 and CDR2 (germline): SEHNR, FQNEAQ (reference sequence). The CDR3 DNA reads TGTGCCAGCAGCTTAGGTCCTGCAACTAATGAAAAACTGTTTTTT. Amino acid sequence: CASSLGPATNEKLFF.